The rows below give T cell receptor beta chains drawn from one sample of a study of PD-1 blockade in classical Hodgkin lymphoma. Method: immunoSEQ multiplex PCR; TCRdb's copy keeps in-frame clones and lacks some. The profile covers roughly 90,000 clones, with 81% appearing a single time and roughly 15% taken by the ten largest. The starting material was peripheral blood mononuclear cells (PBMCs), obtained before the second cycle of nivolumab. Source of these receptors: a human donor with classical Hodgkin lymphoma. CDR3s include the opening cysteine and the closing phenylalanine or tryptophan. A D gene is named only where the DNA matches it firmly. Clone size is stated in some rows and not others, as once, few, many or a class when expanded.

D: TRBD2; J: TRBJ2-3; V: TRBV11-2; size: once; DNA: TGTGCCAGCAGCTCCCGTACTGTTAGCGGGAGTGCAGATACGCAGTATTTT; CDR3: CASSSRTVSGSADTQYF
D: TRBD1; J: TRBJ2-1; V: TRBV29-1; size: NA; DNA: TGCAGCGTTGAAGGGACAGGGGGCTTCCTATCCTACAATGAGCAGTTCTTC; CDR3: CSVEGTGGFLSYNEQFF
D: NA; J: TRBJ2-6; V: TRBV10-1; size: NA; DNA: TGCGCCAGCAGTGAAGGGGGAGCTGGGGCCAACGTCCTGACTTTC; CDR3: CASSEGGAGANVLTF
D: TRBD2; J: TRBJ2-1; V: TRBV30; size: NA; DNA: TGTGCCTGGAGTGTAATGGTAGCGGGACGGGATGAGCAGTTCTTC; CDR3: CAWSVMVAGRDEQFF
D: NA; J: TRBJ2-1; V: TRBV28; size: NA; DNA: TGTGCCAGCAGCTCTCAGCTAGGGGTCGGAAATGAGCAGTTCTTC; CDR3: CASSSQLGVGNEQFF
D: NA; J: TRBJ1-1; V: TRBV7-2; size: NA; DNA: TGTGCCAGCAGCTTAATTGAGCTGGGGAGCACTGAAGCTTTCTTT; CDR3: CASSLIELGSTEAFF
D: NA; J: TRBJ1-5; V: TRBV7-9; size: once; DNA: TGTGCCAGCAGCTACGGGCCAAATGACCAGCCCCAGCATTTT; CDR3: CASSYGPNDQPQHF
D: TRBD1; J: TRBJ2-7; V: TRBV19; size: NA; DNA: TGTGCCAGTAGTAACTACAGGGGTATCTACGAGCAGTACTTC; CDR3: CASSNYRGIYEQYF
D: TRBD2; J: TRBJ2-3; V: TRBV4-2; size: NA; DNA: TGTGCCAGCAGCCAGGGGACTAGCGGGAGAACAGATACGCAGTATTTT; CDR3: CASSQGTSGRTDTQYF
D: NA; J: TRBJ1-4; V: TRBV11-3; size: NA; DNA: TGTGCCAGCAGCTTAGTAGGGGGGCCTGAAAAACTGTTTTTT; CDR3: CASSLVGGPEKLFF
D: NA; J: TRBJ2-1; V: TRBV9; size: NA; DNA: TGTGCCAGCAAGCCGGGAAGTGCCTACAATGAGCAGTTCTTC; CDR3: CASKPGSAYNEQFF